One and the same sample provided the 23 T cell receptor beta chains below, sequenced in a study of T cell repertoires in cytomegalovirus infection. TCRdb re-called the reads through MiXCR, storing one row per CDR3 protein. The sample shows a few hundred thousand distinct CDR3 sequences, over 35% of them seen only once. These receptors have no identified antigens. The sequenced sample was cultured PBMCs, obtained from culture after CMV antigen stimulation. Receptors originate from a human donor in good health (CMV status not recorded). Some clones in this sample may be carry-over from other donors' samples.

In this sample, this clonotype turned up a few times. V is TRBV6-2 or TRBV6-3 and J is TRBJ2-7; TRBD2 agrees at 8 bases. The CDR3 totals 15 residues. Losses at the gene ends were 7 bases for V and 3 bases for J; bases not matched to a gene: 11. Germline V lookup: CDR1 MNHEY, CDR2 SVGEGT. CDR3 loop: CASTSRSGGYYEQYF. Written as DNA, the CDR3 is TGTGCCAGCACCTCGCGGAGCGGGGGTTACTACGAGCAGTACTTC.

There are a few counts of this clonotype. The rearrangement uses TRBV12-3 or TRBV12-4 and TRBJ2-3; D perhaps matches TRBD1 (5 bases). Trimming removed 2 bases from V and 2 bases from J, with 11 bases in between. This CDR3 region has 15 residues. The chain's CDR3 is CASSLQGTFTDTQYF. CDR3 in DNA: TGTGCCAGCAGTTTACAGGGAACCTTCACAGATACGCAGTATTTT.

This chain links TRBV11-2 with TRBJ2-1; no firm D call. Germline V CDR1 and CDR2: SGHAT, FQNNGV. This CDR3 has 13 amino acids. Between the trimmed V and J ends, which lost 5 bases and 6 bases, there was a span of 11 bases. The CDR3 DNA is TGTGCCAGCAGCCCCTCGGTTCTCAATGAGCAGTTCTTC. This translates into CASSPSVLNEQFF.

The chain combines TRBV28 with TRBJ2-5; 7 positions match TRBD1. V shed 6 bases and J 9 bases; nucleotides not matched to a gene: 13. The CDR3 has 14 amino acids. In germline, CDR1 is MDHEN, CDR2 SYDVKM. CDR3 residues: CASSPTGVRGAQYF. In DNA, the CDR3 is TGTGCCAGCAGCCCCACAGGGGTCCGAGGGGCCCAGTACTTC.

The V call is TRBV20-1, the J call TRBJ1-2; D is possibly TRBD1 (5 bases). The CDR3 is 14 amino acids. CDR1 is DFQATT and CDR2 is SNEGSKA in the germline V gene (reference sequence). V shed 3 bases and J shed 5 bases, with 16 bases lying between them. CDR3 sequence reads: CSASVGQGVYGYTF. CDR3 DNA: TGCAGTGCTAGCGTTGGCCAGGGAGTATATGGCTACACCTTC.

The chain has TRBV7-8 and TRBJ2-1; 10 bases align to TRBD2. Trimming cost V 7 bases and J 4 bases; bases outside gene matches: 7. Germline lookup yields CDR1 SGHVS and CDR2 FQNEAQ. The CDR3 runs 15 residues. CDR3 sequence: CASTKAGGPYNEQFF. CDR3 DNA sequence: TGTGCCAGCACCAAAGCGGGAGGGCCGTACAATGAGCAGTTCTTC.

This clonotype was recorded a few times. V and J are TRBV7-2 and TRBJ1-2; D perhaps matches TRBD1 (6 bases). The germline V gene encodes CDR1 SGHTA and CDR2 FQGNSA. With 7 bases removed from V and 0 bases from J, the gap between germline ends came to 9 bases. This CDR3 is 13 amino acids long. The CDR3 coding sequence is TGTGCCAGCACCCGGGACACTAACTATGGCTACACCTTC. Translation gives CASTRDTNYGYTF. The variable domain in full, with the rest retrieved from reference TRBV7-2 and TRBJ1-2, is GAGVSQSPSNKVTEKGKDVELRCDPISGHTALYWYRQSLGQGLEFLIYFQGNSAPDKSGLPSDRFSAERTGGSVSTLTIQRTQQEDSAVYLCASTRDTNYGYTFGSGTRLTVV.

CDR3 sequence (DNA): TGTGCCAGCTCACCATGGCTAGCGGGAGGTTCGAACACCGGGGAGCTGTTTTTT. Amino acid sequence: CASSPWLAGGSNTGELFF. The V call is TRBV18, the J call TRBJ2-2; TRBD2 matches 11 bases. Trimming removed 2 bases from V and 0 bases from J; junction bases left unmatched: 5. Per germline, CDR1 KGHSH and CDR2 LQKENI. This CDR3 contains 18 residues.

The gene calls are TRBV20-1 and TRBJ1-1, with D uncertain. Germline CDR1 reads DFQATT; CDR2 reads SNEGSKA (reference sequence). This CDR3 spans 12 amino acids. Trimming stripped 6 bases from V and 3 bases from J, with 11 bases between. CDR3 coding DNA: TGCAGTGCCCCCCATGAGGACACTGAAGCTTTCTTT. Translating gives CSAPHEDTEAFF.

This clonotype was seen only a few times. Here the CDR3 reads CASSQVPKYRDELRSVVMDEQFF. The CDR3 coding sequence is TGCGCCAGCAGCCAAGTCCCTAAATACCGGGACGAGCTACGGTCGGTGGTGATGGATGAGCAGTTCTTC. The chain has TRBV4-1 and TRBJ2-1; D assignment may be TRBD1 or TRBD2 (5 bases each). Germline loops: CDR1 MGHRA, CDR2 YSYEKL. This CDR3 has 23 amino acids. V lost 1 base, J lost 8 bases, and 39 bases lay in between.

The genes are TRBV19 and TRBJ1-1, with 10 positions matching TRBD1. The CDR3 covers 14 residues. CDR1 and CDR2 from the germline V gene are LNHDA and SQIVND (reference sequence). The J segment lost 4 bases and the V segment lost 8 bases, leaving 7 bases of the junction unmatched. For the CDR3, the DNA is TGTGCCAGTGACCCCGGGACAGGGGTCACTGAAGCTTTCTTT. Translation gives CASDPGTGVTEAFF.

The V call is TRBV27, the J call TRBJ1-4; 7 nucleotides line up with TRBD1. The junction had 7 bases not matched to a gene; V was cut back by 5 bases and J by 7 bases. CDR3 size: 14 residues. Germline V gene sequence: CDR1 MNHEY, CDR2 SMNVEV (reference sequence). The DNA for the CDR3 is TGTGCCAGCAGTGACAGGGTATTTGGTGAAAAACTGTTTTTT. Translation: CASSDRVFGEKLFF.

The chain has TRBV4-1 and TRBJ1-1; the D gene is possibly TRBD1 (5 bases). The CDR3 loop spans 13 amino acids. Between the trimmed V and J ends, which lost 4 bases and 6 bases, there was a span of 12 bases. Germline-derived CDR1 and CDR2 are MGHRA and YSYEKL. In nucleotides, the CDR3 is TGCGCCAGCAGCCTTTTAGGGGTAGCTGAAGCTTTCTTT. Residues: CASSLLGVAEAFF.

The rearrangement links TRBV20-1 to TRBJ2-1; tentative D call: TRBD1 (6 bases). V lost 3 bases and J 7 bases, leaving 16 bases between the germline ends. The CDR3 is made up of 14 amino acids. Germline values: CDR1 DFQATT, CDR2 SNEGSKA (reference sequence). The CDR3 nucleotides read TGCAGTGCTAGCCGAGAGGGGGAATGGAATGAGCAGTTCTTC. Translating it yields CSASREGEWNEQFF.

In this sample, this clonotype turned up a few times. This sequence joins TRBV7-9 and TRBJ2-2, with D unclear. The V and J ends lost 1 base and 7 bases respectively, with 4 bases between them. CDR1 and CDR2 from the germline V gene are SEHNR and FQNEAQ (reference sequence). The CDR3 extends over 12 amino acids. DNA for the CDR3: TGTGCCAGCAGCTTAGAGAACGGGGAGCTGTTTTTT. This encodes CASSLENGELFF.

This sequence joins TRBV11-2 and TRBJ2-1, with D perhaps assigned TRBD1 or TRBD2 (5 bases each). The CDR3 has 14 residues. V lost 1 base to trimming and J lost 9 bases, with 13 bases between them. The germline gives CDR1 SGHAT, CDR2 FQNNGV. DNA for the CDR3: TGTGCCAGCAGCTTAGGGGGGTCATGGGGTGAGCAGTTCTTC. Protein sequence: CASSLGGSWGEQFF.

Turning to this clonotype: One end of the junction is discordant with germline, which a read error may explain. The chain carries TRBV18 and TRBJ1-4; the D is unclear. Germline V gene sequence: CDR1 KGHSH, CDR2 LQKENI. The CDR3 loop spans 14 amino acids. CDR3: CASSAPGINEKLFF. DNA for the CDR3: TGTGCCAGCTCAGCACCGGGGATCAATGAAAAACTGTTTTTT.

This rearrangement joins TRBV12-3 or TRBV12-4 to TRBJ1-2, with D possibly being TRBD1 (5 bases). The V end was cut by 1 base, the J end by 4 bases, with 13 bases between. This CDR3 comprises 15 residues. The chain's CDR3 is CASSLGDAWGYGYTF. The CDR3 coding sequence is TGTGCCAGCAGTTTAGGGGACGCCTGGGGCTATGGCTACACCTTC.

V is TRBV5-1 and J is TRBJ2-5; D unclear. CDR3 length equals 15 residues. The V gene lost 0 bases and the J gene lost 4 bases, with 13 bases spanning the gap. The germline gives CDR1 SGHRS, CDR2 YFSETQ. CDR3: CASSLEGAPRETQYF. DNA of the CDR3: TGCGCCAGCAGCTTGGAAGGCGCCCCACGAGAGACCCAGTACTTC.

The gene calls are TRBV7-6 and TRBJ1-6; D unclear. Germline CDR1 reads SGHVS; CDR2 reads FNYEAQ. V was clipped by 4 bases and J by 0 bases, with 7 bases between them. The CDR3 is 15 residues long. The chain's CDR3 is CASSYQSSYNSPLHF. CDR3 sequence (DNA): TGTGCCAGCAGCTACCAGAGCTCCTATAATTCACCCCTCCACTTT.

The genes are TRBV12-3 or TRBV12-4 and TRBJ1-5; TRBD1 might be the D (6 bases). V was clipped by 6 bases and J by 7 bases, with 16 bases between them. The CDR3 loop spans 14 amino acids. CDR3: CASRGDTGHQPQHF. CDR3 in DNA: TGTGCCAGCAGGGGGGACACCGGGCACCAGCCCCAGCATTTT.

This clonotype has more than one count but fewer than ten. The chain employs TRBV7-9 and TRBJ1-2; no clear D gene. V was pared by 7 bases and J by 4 bases, with 13 bases between. Looked up from germline, CDR1 is SEHNR and CDR2 is FQNEAQ (reference sequence). The CDR3 spans 13 residues. Here the CDR3 DNA reads TGTGCCAGCACCCCAGCCGGCGTCTATGGCTACACCTTC. It codes for CASTPAGVYGYTF.

The chain joins TRBV6-2 or TRBV6-3 to TRBJ1-3; the match to TRBD1 covers 7 bases. Germline CDR1 reads MNHEY; CDR2 reads SVGEGT. The CDR3 has 13 amino acids. J gave up 4 bases and V 8 bases, and 5 bases lay outside the gene matches. The CDR3 DNA follows: TGTGCCAGCCAGCGGGACAGAGGAAACACCATATATTTT. Encoded protein: CASQRDRGNTIYF.